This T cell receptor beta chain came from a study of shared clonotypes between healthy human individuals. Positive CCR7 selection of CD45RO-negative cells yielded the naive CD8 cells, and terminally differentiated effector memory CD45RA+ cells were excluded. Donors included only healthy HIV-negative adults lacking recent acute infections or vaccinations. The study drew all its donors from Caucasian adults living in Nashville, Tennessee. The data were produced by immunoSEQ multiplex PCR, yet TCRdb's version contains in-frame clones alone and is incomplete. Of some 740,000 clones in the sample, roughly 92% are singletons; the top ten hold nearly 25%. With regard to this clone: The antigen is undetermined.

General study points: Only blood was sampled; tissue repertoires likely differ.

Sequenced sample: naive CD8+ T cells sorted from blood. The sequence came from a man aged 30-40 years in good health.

The CDR3, as DNA: TGTGCCAGCAGCTTAGGTACTAGCGGGAGAGTATCCTACAATGAGCAGTTCTTC. It codes for CASSLGTSGRVSYNEQFF. The V gene is TRBV11-2, the J gene TRBJ2-1; TRBD2 aligns across 11 bases. This CDR3 spans 18 amino acids. Germline CDR1 and CDR2: SGHAT and FQNNGV. The J segment lost 1 base and the V segment lost 1 base, leaving 6 bases of the junction unmatched.